The 4 T cell receptor beta chains presented below share a single source sample, sequenced in a study of post-analysis software for immune sequencing data. General observations from the study: About 5 TRBV segments, including TRBV5-6, TRBV5-1 and TRBV20-1, were more frequent in patients than controls.

The antigens of these receptors remain unknown. Carried by the TCR beta cDNA libraries were unique molecular identifiers. TCRdb analysed the PCR reads with MiXCR anew, one entry per CDR3 protein. The sample has hundreds of thousands of distinct CDR3 sequences; 55% to 60% are singletons. The sequencing sample was made of blood. These receptors were collected from a girl aged 2-10 years with multiple sclerosis.

The V call is TRBV12-3 or TRBV12-4, the J call TRBJ2-3, with 14 bases fitting TRBD2. V was clipped by 4 bases and J by 4 bases; unmatched bases: 4. The CDR3 has 16 amino acids. The CDR3: CASSWGTSGRADTQYF. Written as DNA, the CDR3 is TGTGCCAGCAGTTGGGGGACTAGCGGGAGAGCAGATACGCAGTATTTT.

The chain is built from TRBV29-1 and TRBJ2-3, with 10 nucleotides matching TRBD2. Germline V lookup: CDR1 SQVTM, CDR2 ANQGSEA. The CDR3 consists of 15 residues. The trim removed 7 bases at V and 2 bases at J, leaving 9 bases unmatched. CDR3 sequence: CSAGGSGRTTDTQYF. CDR3 DNA sequence: TGCAGCGCGGGGGGTAGCGGGAGGACCACAGATACGCAGTATTTT.

V gene TRBV13 combines with J gene TRBJ2-1, with TRBD1 identical over 9 bases. The J segment lost 13 bases and the V segment lost 5 bases, leaving 12 bases of the junction unmatched. This CDR3 has 14 amino acids. The V gene's germline CDR1 is PRHDT and CDR2 FYEKMQ (reference sequence). This CDR3 is CASSPGTGSWKQFF. The DNA of the CDR3 is TGTGCCAGCAGCCCAGGGACAGGGTCCTGGAAACAGTTCTTC.

The V call is TRBV25-1, the J call TRBJ2-1; 11 bases map to TRBD2. Germline assignment: CDR1 MGHDK and CDR2 SYGVNS. The CDR3 is 16 residues long. V dropped 4 bases and J dropped 5; count of bases not matched to a gene: 7. The CDR3 here is CASSALSGRADNEQFF. The CDR3 region has the DNA TGTGCCAGCAGTGCTCTTAGCGGGAGGGCGGACAATGAGCAGTTCTTC.